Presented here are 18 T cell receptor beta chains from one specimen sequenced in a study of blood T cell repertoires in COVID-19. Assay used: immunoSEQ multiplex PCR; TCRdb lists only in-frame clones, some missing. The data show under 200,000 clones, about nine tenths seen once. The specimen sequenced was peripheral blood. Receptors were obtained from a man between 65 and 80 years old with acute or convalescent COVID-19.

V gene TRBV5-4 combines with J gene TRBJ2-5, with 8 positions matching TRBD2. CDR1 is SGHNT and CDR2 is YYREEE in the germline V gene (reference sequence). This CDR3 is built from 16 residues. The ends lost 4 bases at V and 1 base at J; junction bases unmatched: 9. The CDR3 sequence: CASSLAAGGAQETQYF. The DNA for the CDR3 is TGTGCCAGCAGCCTGGCGGCGGGGGGCGCCCAAGAGACCCAGTACTTC.

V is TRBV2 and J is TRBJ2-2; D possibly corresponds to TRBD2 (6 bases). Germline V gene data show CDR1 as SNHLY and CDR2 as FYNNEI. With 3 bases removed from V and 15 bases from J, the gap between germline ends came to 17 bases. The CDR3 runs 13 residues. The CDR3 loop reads CASSEFGGGDVFF. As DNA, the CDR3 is TGTGCCAGCAGTGAGTTTGGAGGAGGGGACGTGTTTTTT.

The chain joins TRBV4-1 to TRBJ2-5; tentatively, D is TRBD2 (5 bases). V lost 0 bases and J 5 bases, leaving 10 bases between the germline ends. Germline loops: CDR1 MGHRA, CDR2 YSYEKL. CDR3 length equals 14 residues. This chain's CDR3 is CASSQELGDETQYF. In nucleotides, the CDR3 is TGCGCCAGCAGCCAAGAACTGGGAGACGAGACCCAGTACTTC.

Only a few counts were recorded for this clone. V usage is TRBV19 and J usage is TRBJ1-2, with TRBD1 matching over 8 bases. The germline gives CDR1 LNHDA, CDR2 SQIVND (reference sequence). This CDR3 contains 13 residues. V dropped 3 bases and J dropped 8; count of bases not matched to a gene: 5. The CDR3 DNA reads TGTGCCAGTAGTATGGTGTGGACAGGGGGCTACACCTTC. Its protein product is CASSMVWTGGYTF.

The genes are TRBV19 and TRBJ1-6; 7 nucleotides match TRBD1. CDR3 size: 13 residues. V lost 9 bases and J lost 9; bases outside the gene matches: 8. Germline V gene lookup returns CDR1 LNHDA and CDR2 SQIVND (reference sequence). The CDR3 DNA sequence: TGTGCCAGCAGACAGGGATTAGCTTCACCCCTCCACTTT. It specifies CASRQGLASPLHF.

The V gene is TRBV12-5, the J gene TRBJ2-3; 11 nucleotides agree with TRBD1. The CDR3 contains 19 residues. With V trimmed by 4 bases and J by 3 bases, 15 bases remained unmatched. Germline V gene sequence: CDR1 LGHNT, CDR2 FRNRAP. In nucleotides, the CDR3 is TGTGCTAGTGGTTCGACAGGACAGGGGGCCCTATCGTGGACAGATACGCAGTATTTT. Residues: CASGSTGQGALSWTDTQYF. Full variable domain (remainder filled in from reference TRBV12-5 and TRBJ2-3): DARVTQTPRHKVTEMGQEVTMRCQPILGHNTVFWYRQTMMQGLELLAYFRNRAPLDDSGMPKDRFSAEMPDATLATLKIQPSEPRDSAVYFCASGSTGQGALSWTDTQYFGPGTRLTVL.

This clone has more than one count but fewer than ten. The CDR3 loop is CASSLDRYYGYTF. The DNA of the CDR3 is TGTGCCAGCAGCCTTGACAGATACTATGGCTACACCTTC. This chain links TRBV7-2 with TRBJ1-2; D may be TRBD1 (5 bases). From germline, CDR1 is SGHTA and CDR2 FQGNSA. V gave up 5 bases and J gave up 3 bases, with 10 bases separating them. This CDR3 spans 13 amino acids.

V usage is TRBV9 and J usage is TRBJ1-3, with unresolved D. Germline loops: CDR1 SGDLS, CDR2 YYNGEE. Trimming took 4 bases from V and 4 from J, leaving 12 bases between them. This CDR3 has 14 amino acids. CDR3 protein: CASSPPDSGNTIYF. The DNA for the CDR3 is TGTGCCAGCAGCCCGCCAGATTCGGGAAACACCATATATTTT.

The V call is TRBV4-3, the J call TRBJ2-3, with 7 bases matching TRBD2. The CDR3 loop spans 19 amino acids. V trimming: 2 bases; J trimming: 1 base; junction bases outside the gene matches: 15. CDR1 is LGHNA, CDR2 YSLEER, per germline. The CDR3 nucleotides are TGCGCCAGCAGCCAAAACTACGCGGGGGTTGGGATAGGCACAGATACGCAGTATTTT. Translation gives CASSQNYAGVGIGTDTQYF.

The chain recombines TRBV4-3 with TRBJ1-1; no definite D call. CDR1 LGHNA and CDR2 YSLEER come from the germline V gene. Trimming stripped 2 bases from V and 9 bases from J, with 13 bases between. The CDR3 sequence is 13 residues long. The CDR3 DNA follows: TGCGCCAGCAGCCAAATCGGCGGGGAGAAAGCTTTCTTT. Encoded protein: CASSQIGGEKAFF.

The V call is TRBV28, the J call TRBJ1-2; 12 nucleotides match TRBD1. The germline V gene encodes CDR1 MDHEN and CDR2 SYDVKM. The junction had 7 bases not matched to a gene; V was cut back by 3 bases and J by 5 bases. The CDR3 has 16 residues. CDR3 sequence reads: CASSLPAGQGAYGYTF. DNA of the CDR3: TGTGCCAGCAGTTTGCCTGCGGGACAGGGGGCATATGGCTACACCTTC.

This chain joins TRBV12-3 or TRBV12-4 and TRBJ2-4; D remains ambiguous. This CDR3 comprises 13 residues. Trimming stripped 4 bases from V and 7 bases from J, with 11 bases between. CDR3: CASSSDSRNIQYF. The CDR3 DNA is TGTGCCAGCAGTTCCGACTCGAGGAACATTCAGTACTTC.

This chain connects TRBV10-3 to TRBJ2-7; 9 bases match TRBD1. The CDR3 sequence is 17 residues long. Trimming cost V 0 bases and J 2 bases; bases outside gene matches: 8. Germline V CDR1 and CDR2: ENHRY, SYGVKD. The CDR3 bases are TGTGCCATCAGTGAGTCGGGACAGGGTATTGTAACCTACGAGCAGTACTTC. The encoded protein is CAISESGQGIVTYEQYF.

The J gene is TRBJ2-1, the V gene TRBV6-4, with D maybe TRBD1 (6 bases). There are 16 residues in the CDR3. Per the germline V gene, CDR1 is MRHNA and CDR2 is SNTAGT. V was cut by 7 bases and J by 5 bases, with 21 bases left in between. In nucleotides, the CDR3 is TGTGCCAGCAATATTTTCAGGGGTCCACATAACAATGAGCAGTTCTTC. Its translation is CASNIFRGPHNNEQFF.

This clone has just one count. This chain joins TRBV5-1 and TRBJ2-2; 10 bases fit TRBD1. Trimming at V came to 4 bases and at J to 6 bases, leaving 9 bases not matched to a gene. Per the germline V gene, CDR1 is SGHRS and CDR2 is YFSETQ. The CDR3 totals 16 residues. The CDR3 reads CASSTGQGWGAGELFF. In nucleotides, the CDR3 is TGCGCCAGCAGCACGGGACAGGGGTGGGGAGCCGGGGAGCTGTTTTTT.

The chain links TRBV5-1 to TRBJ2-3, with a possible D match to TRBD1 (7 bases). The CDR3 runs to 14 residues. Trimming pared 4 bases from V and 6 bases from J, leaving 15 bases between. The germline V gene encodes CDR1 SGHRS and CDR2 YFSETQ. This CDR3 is CASSVAPGGDTQYF. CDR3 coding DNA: TGCGCCAGCAGCGTCGCTCCAGGGGGGGATACGCAGTATTTT.

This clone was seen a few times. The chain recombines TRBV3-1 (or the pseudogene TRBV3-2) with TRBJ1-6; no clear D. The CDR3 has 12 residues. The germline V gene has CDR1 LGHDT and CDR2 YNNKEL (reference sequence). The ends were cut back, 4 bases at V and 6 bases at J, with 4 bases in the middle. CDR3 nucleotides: TGTGCCAGCAGCCTCTTTAATTCACCCCTCCACTTT. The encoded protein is CASSLFNSPLHF.

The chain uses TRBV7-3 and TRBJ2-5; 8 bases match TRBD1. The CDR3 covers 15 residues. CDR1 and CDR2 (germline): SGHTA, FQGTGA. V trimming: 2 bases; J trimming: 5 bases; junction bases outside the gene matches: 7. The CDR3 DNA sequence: TGTGCCAGCAGCTTACAGGGGGCCGCGGAGGAGACCCAGTACTTC. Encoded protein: CASSLQGAAEETQYF. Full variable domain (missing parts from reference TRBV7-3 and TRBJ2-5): GAGVSQTPSNKVTEKGKYVELRCDPISGHTALYWYRQSLGQGPEFLIYFQGTGAADDSGLPNDRFFAVRPEGSVSTLKIQRTERGDSAVYLCASSLQGAAEETQYFGPGTRLLVL.